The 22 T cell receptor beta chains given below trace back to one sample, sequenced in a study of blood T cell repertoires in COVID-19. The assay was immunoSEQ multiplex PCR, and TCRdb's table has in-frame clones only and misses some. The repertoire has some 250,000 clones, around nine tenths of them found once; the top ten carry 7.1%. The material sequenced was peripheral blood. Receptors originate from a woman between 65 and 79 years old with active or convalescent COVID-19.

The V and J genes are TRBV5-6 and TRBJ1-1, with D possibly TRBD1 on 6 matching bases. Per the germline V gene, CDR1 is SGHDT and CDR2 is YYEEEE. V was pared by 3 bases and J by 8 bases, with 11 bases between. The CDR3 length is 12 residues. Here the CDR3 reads CASSWSGGEAFF. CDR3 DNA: TGTGCCAGCAGCTGGTCGGGGGGCGAAGCTTTCTTT. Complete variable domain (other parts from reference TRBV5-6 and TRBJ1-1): DAGVTQSPTHLIKTRGQQVTLRCSPKSGHDTVSWYQQALGQGPQFIFQYYEEEERQRGNFPDRFSGHQFPNYSSELNVNALLLGDSALYLCASSWSGGEAFFGQGTRLTVV.

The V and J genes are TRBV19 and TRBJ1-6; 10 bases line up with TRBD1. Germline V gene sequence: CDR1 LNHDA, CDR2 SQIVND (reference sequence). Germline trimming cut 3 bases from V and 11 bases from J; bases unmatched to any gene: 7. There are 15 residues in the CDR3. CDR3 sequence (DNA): TGTGCCAGTAGTATCCAGGGACAGGGGAGAACACCCCTCCACTTT. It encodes CASSIQGQGRTPLHF.

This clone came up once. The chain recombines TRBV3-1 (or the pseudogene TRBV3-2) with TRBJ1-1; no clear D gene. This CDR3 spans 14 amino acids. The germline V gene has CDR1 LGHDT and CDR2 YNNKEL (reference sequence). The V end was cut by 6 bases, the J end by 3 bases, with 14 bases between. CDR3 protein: CASRHGGSDTEAFF. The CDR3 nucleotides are TGTGCCAGCAGACATGGCGGGAGTGACACTGAAGCTTTCTTT.

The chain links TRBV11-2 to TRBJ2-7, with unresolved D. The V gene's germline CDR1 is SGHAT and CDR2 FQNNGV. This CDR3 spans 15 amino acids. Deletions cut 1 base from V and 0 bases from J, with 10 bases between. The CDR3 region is CASSLVHSSSYEQYF. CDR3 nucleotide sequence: TGTGCCAGCAGCTTAGTGCACAGCAGCTCCTACGAGCAGTACTTC.

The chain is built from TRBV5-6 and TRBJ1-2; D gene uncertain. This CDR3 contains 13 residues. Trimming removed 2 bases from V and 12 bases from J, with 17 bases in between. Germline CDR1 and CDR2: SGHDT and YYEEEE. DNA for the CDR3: TGTGCCAGCAGCTTATTCGACCAAGGGAGGGACACCTTC. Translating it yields CASSLFDQGRDTF.

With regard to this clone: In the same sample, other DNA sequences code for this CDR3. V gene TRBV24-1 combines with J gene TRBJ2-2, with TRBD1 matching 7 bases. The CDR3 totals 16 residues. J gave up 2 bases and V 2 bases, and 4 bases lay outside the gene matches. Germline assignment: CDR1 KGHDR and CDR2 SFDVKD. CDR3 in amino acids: CATSDSRQGNTGELFF. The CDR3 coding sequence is TGTGCCACCAGTGATTCGAGACAGGGCAACACCGGGGAGCTGTTTTTT.

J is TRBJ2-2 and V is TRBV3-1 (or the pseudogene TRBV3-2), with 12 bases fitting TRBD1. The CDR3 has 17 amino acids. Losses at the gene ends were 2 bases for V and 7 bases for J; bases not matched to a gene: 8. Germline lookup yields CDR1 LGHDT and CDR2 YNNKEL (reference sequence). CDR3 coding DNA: TGTGCCAGCAGCCAATCCAGGGACAGGGGGCTAGACGGGGAGCTGTTTTTT. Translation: CASSQSRDRGLDGELFF.

The CDR3 DNA is TGTGCCAGCAGCGTAGACTCTGGGGGCGCGAACTATGGCTACACCTTC. It codes for CASSVDSGGANYGYTF. This chain connects TRBV9 to TRBJ1-2; maybe TRBD1 (6 bases). The CDR3 covers 16 residues. Germline CDR1 SGDLS, CDR2 YYNGEE. V was clipped by 0 bases and J by 2 bases, with 14 bases between them.

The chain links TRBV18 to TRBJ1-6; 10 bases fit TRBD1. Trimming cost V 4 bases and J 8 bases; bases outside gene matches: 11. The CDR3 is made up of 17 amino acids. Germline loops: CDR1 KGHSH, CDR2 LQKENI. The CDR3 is CASSRYRDRGEDSPLHF. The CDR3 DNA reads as TGTGCCAGCTCACGCTACCGGGACAGGGGTGAGGATTCACCCCTCCACTTT.

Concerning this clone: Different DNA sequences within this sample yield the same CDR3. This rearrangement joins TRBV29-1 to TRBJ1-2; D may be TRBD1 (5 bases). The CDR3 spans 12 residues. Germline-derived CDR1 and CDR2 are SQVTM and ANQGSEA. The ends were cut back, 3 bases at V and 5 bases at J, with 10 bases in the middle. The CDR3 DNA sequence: TGCAGCGTTGACGGGGGAGGGTATGGCTACACCTTC. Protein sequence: CSVDGGGYGYTF.

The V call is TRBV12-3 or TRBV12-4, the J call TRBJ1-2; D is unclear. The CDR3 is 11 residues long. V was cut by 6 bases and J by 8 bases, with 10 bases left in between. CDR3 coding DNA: TGTGCCAGCAGGCGCCGCGAGGGCTACACCTTC. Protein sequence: CASRRREGYTF.

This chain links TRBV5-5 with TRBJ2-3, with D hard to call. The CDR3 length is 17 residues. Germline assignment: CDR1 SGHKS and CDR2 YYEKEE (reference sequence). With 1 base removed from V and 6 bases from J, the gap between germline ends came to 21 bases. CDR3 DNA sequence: TGTGCCAGCAGCTTGTTGGGCCCGGCAGGAACTTCGGATACGCAGTATTTT. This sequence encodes CASSLLGPAGTSDTQYF.

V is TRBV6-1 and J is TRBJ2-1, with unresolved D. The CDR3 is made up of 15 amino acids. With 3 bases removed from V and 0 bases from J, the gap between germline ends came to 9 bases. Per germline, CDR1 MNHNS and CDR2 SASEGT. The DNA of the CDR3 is TGTGCCAGCAGTGATCTTTCGAGCTCCTACAATGAGCAGTTCTTC. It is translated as CASSDLSSSYNEQFF.

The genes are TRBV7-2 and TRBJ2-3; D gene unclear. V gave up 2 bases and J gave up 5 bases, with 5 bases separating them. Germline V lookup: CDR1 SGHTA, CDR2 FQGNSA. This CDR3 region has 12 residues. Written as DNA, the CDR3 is TGTGCCAGCAGCTTACGGGTAGATACGCAGTATTTT. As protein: CASSLRVDTQYF.

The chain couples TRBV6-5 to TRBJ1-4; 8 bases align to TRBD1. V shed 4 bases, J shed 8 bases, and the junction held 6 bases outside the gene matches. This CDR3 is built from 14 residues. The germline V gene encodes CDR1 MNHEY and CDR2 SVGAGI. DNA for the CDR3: TGTGCCAGCAGTTCAGGGGGCGCGGGAGAAAAACTGTTTTTT. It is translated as CASSSGGAGEKLFF.

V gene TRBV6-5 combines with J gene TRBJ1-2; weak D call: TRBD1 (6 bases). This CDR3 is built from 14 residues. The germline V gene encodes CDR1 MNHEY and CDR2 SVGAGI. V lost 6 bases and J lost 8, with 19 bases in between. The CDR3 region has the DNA TGTGCCAGCAGGTCCGCGGGGGCCTTTGGAGGCTACACCTTC. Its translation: CASRSAGAFGGYTF.

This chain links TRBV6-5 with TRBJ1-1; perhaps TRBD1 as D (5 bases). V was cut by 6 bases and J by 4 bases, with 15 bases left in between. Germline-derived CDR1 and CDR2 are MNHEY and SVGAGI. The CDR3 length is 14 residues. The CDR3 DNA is TGTGCCAGCAGGGCTCCCCAGGGCGGCACTGAAGCTTTCTTT. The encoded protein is CASRAPQGGTEAFF.

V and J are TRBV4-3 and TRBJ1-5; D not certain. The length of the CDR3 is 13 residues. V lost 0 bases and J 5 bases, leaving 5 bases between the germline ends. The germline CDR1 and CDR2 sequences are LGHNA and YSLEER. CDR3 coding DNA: TGCGCCAGCAGCCAAGACCCCTATCAGCCCCAGCATTTT. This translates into CASSQDPYQPQHF.

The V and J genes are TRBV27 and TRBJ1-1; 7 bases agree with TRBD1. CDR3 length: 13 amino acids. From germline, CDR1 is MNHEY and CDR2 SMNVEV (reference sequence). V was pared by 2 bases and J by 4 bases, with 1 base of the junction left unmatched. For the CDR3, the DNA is TGTGCCAGCAGTTTAGACAGGGCCACTGAAGCTTTCTTT. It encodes CASSLDRATEAFF.

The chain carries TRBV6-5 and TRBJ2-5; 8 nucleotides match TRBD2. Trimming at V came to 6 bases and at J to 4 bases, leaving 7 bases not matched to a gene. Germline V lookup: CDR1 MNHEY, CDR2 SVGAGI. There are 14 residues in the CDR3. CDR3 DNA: TGTGCCAGCAGCAGCGGGGGCAGGCGAGAGACCCAGTACTTC. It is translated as CASSSGGRRETQYF.

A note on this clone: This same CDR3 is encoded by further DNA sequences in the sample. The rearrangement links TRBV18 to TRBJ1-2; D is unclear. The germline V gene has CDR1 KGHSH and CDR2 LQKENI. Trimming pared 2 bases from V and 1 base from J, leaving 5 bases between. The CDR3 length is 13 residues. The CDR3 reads CASSPGSNYGYTF. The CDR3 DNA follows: TGTGCCAGCTCACCAGGCAGTAACTATGGCTACACCTTC.

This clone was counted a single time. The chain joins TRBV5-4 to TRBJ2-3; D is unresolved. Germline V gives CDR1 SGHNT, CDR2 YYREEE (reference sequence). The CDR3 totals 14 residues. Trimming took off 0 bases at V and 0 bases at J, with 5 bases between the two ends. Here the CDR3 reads CASSLVYSTDTQYF. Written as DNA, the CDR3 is TGTGCCAGCAGCTTGGTTTATAGCACAGATACGCAGTATTTT.